Sequencing of this T cell receptor beta chain was carried out in a study of cytomegalovirus exposure and HLA in healthy donors. Study details: Prior work identified 117 million unique TCR beta sequences in some 180 million T cells. Study-wide findings and caveats: Indistinguishable V segments such as TRBV6-2 and TRBV6-3 were excluded. The authors judged a highly shared variant cluster likely a sequencing artifact. Cytomegalovirus status was reportedly diagnosed by the classifier with high specificity and sensitivity.

A multiplex PCR was run with 60 Vbeta primers and 13 Jbeta primers. The table came from immunoSEQ multiplex PCR; TCRdb's copy has only in-frame clones and leaves some out. The data show about 180,000 clones, about 78% seen once. In the case of this clone: Its antigen is as yet unknown.

CDR1 is MNHNY and CDR2 is SVGAGI in the germline V gene (reference sequence). The CDR3 has 15 amino acids. The V and J ends lost 6 bases and 1 base respectively, with 12 bases between them. The chain uses TRBV6-6 and TRBJ2-2, with D maybe TRBD1 (5 bases). The source is a man aged 40-49 years in good health and CMV-seronegative. The sequenced material came from PBMCs. CDR3 amino acids: CASSSTGQNTGELFF. The CDR3 DNA reads as TGTGCCAGCAGCTCCACCGGACAGAACACCGGGGAGCTGTTTTTT.